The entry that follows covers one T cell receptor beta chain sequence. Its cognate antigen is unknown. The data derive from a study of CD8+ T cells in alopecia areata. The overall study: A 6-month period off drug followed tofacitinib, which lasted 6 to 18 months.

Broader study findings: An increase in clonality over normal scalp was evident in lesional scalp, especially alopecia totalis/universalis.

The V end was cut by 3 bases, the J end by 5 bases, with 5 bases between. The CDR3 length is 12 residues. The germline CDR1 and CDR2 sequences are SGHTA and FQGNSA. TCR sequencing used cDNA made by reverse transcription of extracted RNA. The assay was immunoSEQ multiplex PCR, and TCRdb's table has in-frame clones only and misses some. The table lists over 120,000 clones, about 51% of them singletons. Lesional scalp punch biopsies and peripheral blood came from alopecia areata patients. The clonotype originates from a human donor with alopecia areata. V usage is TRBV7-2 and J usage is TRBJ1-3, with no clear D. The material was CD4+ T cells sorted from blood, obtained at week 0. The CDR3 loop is CASSFTRNTIYF. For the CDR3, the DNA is TGTGCCAGCAGCTTTACCAGAAACACCATATATTTT.